Listed below are T cell receptor beta chains from one sample, sequenced in a study of vaccination effects on CD4 cells after COVID-19. The repertoire was sequenced with immunoSEQ multiplex PCR; TCRdb's copy has only in-frame clones and lacks some. The sample includes some 25,000 clones, over 55% seen only once; the top ten take under 15%. These TCRs are of unknown antigen specificity. The sample consisted of CD4+ T cells from PBMCs cultured with HCoV-OC43 spike peptides, taken before COVID-19 vaccination. These receptors originate from a human donor who received a COVID-19 vaccine. Each CDR3 is given with its conserved first and last residue. A D gene is named only where the DNA matches it firmly. For some rows the clone size is stated as once, few or many, or as a class when expanded; others skip it.

cdr3_nt,cdr3_aa,j_call,clone_size,v_call,d_call
TGTGCCAGCAGCCAATCGTCTTACGAGCAGTACTTC,CASSQSSYEQYF,TRBJ2-7,NA,TRBV16,NA
TGCGCCAGCAGCGCCCACAGGGACGAGCAGTACTTC,CASSAHRDEQYF,TRBJ2-7,NA,TRBV5-1,NA
TGTGCCAGTAGTGACCCCCTGAGAAGAGGCAATGAGCAGTTCTTC,CASSDPLRRGNEQFF,TRBJ2-1,NA,TRBV19,NA
TGCAGTGCTCGCACCAGCGGAGAAGCGCATTTT,CSARTSGEAHF,TRBJ1-5,NA,TRBV20-1,NA
TGTGCCAGCGGCAATAGCGGGGAAGTAGAGACCCAGTACTTC,CASGNSGEVETQYF,TRBJ2-5,NA,TRBV3-1/TRBV3-2,TRBD2
TGTGCCAGCATTGGACAGGGTCTTTCTCGGGGCTTCCATGAGCAGTTCTTC,CASIGQGLSRGFHEQFF,TRBJ2-1,NA,TRBV5-8,TRBD1
TGCAGTGCTAGTTCGGGACAGGGTTCGGCAGATACGCAGTATTTT,CSASSGQGSADTQYF,TRBJ2-3,NA,TRBV20-1,TRBD1
TGTGCCAGCAGCTTAGTAAGAACAGTCGGAAATCAGCCCCAGCATTTT,CASSLVRTVGNQPQHF,TRBJ1-5,NA,TRBV7-8,NA
TGTGCCAGCAGGGAAAGGTCTGGCGGGGAGCTGTTTTTT,CASRERSGGELFF,TRBJ2-2,NA,TRBV7-7,NA
TGTGCCAGTAGTATTGTCGGGCAGGGGACCCATCAGCCCCAGCATTTT,CASSIVGQGTHQPQHF,TRBJ1-5,NA,TRBV19,NA
TGTGCCAGCAGCCAGCGGGACAGAGATAGGGAGACCCAGTACTTC,CASSQRDRDRETQYF,TRBJ2-5,NA,TRBV14,NA
TGTGCCAGCACGTTACAGAGTTCCTACAATGAGCAGTTCTTC,CASTLQSSYNEQFF,TRBJ2-1,NA,TRBV11-2,NA
TGTGCCAGCAGCCAAGGAGGAAGGATTGGCGAGCAGTACTTC,CASSQGGRIGEQYF,TRBJ2-7,NA,TRBV3-1/TRBV3-2,NA
TGTGCCAGTAGTATTGAGGGGCGAGGCTACACCTTC,CASSIEGRGYTF,TRBJ1-2,NA,TRBV19,NA
TGTGCCAGCAGCTCTGGGACAAGCAATGAGCAGTTCTTC,CASSSGTSNEQFF,TRBJ2-1,NA,TRBV11-1,NA
TGTGCCAGCAGGAGGCTAGCGGGAGTAGGCCCCGAGCAGTACTTC,CASRRLAGVGPEQYF,TRBJ2-7,NA,TRBV2,TRBD2
TGTGCTAGTGGTTCCCACCCGGGGGGCGCGTACACCGGGGAGCTGTTTTTT,CASGSHPGGAYTGELFF,TRBJ2-2,few,TRBV12-5,NA
TGCGCCAGCAGCCCCTATGCTAGCGCTAGCACAGATACGCAGTATTTT,CASSPYASASTDTQYF,TRBJ2-3,NA,TRBV5-1,NA
TGCAGTGCTAGTACTAGCCCGAATGAAAAACTGTTTTTT,CSASTSPNEKLFF,TRBJ1-4,NA,TRBV20-1,NA
TGTGCCAGCAGCGTAGGGGTGGGGGGGCCGTCCGAGACCCAGTACTTC,CASSVGVGGPSETQYF,TRBJ2-5,NA,TRBV9,NA
TGTGCCAGCAGCCAAGATATTTCCTCCGCAACTAATGAAAAACTGTTTTTT,CASSQDISSATNEKLFF,TRBJ1-4,NA,TRBV14,NA
TGTGCCAGCAGCGACACGATGTTCTCTAATGAAAAACTGTTTTTT,CASSDTMFSNEKLFF,TRBJ1-4,medium-sized,TRBV11-2,NA
TGCGCCAGCAGACTAAGTGGCGGGCAGCCCCAGCATTTT,CASRLSGGQPQHF,TRBJ1-5,NA,TRBV5-1,NA
TGTGCCTGGAGTGGCAGGCTCAGGGGCACTGAAGCTTTCTTT,CAWSGRLRGTEAFF,TRBJ1-1,few,TRBV30,NA
TGTGCCAGCAGCAATCAGGGGGCAACAAGATCACCCCTCCACTTT,CASSNQGATRSPLHF,TRBJ1-6,NA,TRBV25-1,TRBD1
TGTGCCAGCAGCGGGGGACAGGGACAACTGACGCAGTTCTTC,CASSGGQGQLTQFF,TRBJ2-1,NA,TRBV5-4,TRBD1
TGTGCCAGCAGCCTAGCCGGCTCTTATCTCGAGCAGTACTTC,CASSLAGSYLEQYF,TRBJ2-7,few,TRBV5-6,NA
TGCGCCAGCAGCCAAGATTCCGGATTCGTAGCCAAAAACATTCAGTACTTC,CASSQDSGFVAKNIQYF,TRBJ2-4,NA,TRBV4-1,NA
TGTGCCAGCAGTGAACTGATAGAGCAGGAGACGTTTTTT,CASSELIEQETFF,TRBJ1-4,NA,TRBV6-1,NA
TGTGCCAGCAGCTTACGGGGAACTTACAGCTCTGGAAACACCATATATTTT,CASSLRGTYSSGNTIYF,TRBJ1-3,few,TRBV7-6,NA
TGTGCCAGCAGCTTGGGGCTCGGGGGCCCTGGGTATGGCTACACCTTC,CASSLGLGGPGYGYTF,TRBJ1-2,NA,TRBV7-6,NA
TGTGCCAGTAGTATCGTTCTGGCCGGGGCCAACGTCCTGACTTTC,CASSIVLAGANVLTF,TRBJ2-6,NA,TRBV19,NA
TGTGCCAGCACCCACGGAGCTTTGGGGTCCCAAGAGACCCAGTACTTC,CASTHGALGSQETQYF,TRBJ2-5,NA,TRBV5-4,NA
TGTGCCAGCAGCCAAGAGGATGGCTACACCTTC,CASSQEDGYTF,TRBJ1-2,few,TRBV4-2,NA
TGTGCCAGCAGCCTTGGACCCAGGGGCGCCCAAGAGACCCAGTACTTC,CASSLGPRGAQETQYF,TRBJ2-5,NA,TRBV5-6,NA
TGTGCCAGCAGCTTAAATCGGGGGCAAGAGACCCAGTACTTC,CASSLNRGQETQYF,TRBJ2-5,NA,TRBV11-2,NA
TGTGCCAGCAGTGCCCTCACCGACAGGGCGGGCAATCAGCCCCAGCATTTT,CASSALTDRAGNQPQHF,TRBJ1-5,NA,TRBV6-4,TRBD1
TGTGCCAGCAGCCGCAGACTAGCGGGGGTCACCGGGGAGCTGTTTTTT,CASSRRLAGVTGELFF,TRBJ2-2,NA,TRBV11-1,TRBD2
TGTGCCAGCAGTTTAGACGGAGTAGGTGAAGCTTTCTTT,CASSLDGVGEAFF,TRBJ1-1,NA,TRBV12-3/TRBV12-4,NA
TGTGCCAGCAGTTACTTGGAAGGGGGACGAGGCGGGGAGCTGTTTTTT,CASSYLEGGRGGELFF,TRBJ2-2,NA,TRBV6-6,NA
TGTGCCAGCAGCTTCAGCGGGAGCACCCACGAGCAGTACTTC,CASSFSGSTHEQYF,TRBJ2-7,NA,TRBV13,TRBD2